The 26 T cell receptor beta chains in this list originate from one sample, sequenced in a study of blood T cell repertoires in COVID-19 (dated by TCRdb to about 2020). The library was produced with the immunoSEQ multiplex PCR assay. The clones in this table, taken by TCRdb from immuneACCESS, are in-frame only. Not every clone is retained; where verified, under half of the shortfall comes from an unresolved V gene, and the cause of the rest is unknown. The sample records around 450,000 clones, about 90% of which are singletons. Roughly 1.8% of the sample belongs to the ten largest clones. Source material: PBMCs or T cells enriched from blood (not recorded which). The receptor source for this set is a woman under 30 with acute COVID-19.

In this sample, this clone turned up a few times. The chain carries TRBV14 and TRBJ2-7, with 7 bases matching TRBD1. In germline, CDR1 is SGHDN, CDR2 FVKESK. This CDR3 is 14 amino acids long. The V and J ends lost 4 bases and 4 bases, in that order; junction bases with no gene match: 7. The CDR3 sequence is CASSRVQGVYEQYF. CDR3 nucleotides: TGTGCCAGCAGCCGTGTGCAGGGGGTTTACGAGCAGTACTTC.

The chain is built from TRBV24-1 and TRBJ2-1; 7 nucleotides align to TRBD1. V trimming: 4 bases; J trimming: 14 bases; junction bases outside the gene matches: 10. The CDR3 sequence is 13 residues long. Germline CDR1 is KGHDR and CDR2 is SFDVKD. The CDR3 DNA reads TGTGCCACCAGTGAACCGTCCGGGACAGTGAAGTTCTTC. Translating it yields CATSEPSGTVKFF.

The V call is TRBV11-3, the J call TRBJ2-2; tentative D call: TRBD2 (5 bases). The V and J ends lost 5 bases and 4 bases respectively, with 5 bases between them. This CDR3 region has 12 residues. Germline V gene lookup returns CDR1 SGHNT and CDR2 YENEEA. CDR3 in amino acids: CASSRGTGELFF. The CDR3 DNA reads TGTGCCAGCAGCCGGGGCACCGGGGAGCTGTTTTTT.

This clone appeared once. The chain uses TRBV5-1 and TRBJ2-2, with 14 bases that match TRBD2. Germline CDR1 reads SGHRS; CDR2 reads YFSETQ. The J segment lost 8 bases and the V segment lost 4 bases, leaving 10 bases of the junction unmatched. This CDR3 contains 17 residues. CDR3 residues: CASSTGLAGAFAGELFF. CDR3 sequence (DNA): TGCGCCAGCAGCACGGGACTAGCGGGGGCATTCGCGGGGGAGCTGTTTTTT. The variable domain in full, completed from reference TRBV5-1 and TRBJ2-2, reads KAGVTQTPRYLIKTRGQQVTLSCSPISGHRSVSWYQQTPGQGLQFLFEYFSETQRNKGNFPGRFSGRQFSNSRSEMNVSTLELGDSALYLCASSTGLAGAFAGELFFGEGSRLTVL.

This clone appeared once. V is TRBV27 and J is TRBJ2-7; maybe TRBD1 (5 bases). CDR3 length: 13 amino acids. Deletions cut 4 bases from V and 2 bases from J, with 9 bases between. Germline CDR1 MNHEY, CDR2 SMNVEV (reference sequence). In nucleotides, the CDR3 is TGTGCCAGCAGTTCCAGGGTCCCCTACGAGCAGTACTTC. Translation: CASSSRVPYEQYF.

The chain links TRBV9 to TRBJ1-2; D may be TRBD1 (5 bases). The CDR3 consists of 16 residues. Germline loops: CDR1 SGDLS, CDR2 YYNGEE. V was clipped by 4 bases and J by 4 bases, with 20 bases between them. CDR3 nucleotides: TGTGCCAGCAGCACACAGAACCCCCAGGGCTCCTATGGCTACACCTTC. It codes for CASSTQNPQGSYGYTF.

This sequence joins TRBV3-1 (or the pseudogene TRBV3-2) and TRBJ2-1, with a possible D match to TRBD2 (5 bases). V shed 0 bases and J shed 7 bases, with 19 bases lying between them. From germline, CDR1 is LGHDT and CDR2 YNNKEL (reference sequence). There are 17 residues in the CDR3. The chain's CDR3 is CASSQDGLIARRNEQFF. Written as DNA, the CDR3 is TGTGCCAGCAGCCAAGATGGTTTAATAGCGAGAAGAAATGAGCAGTTCTTC.

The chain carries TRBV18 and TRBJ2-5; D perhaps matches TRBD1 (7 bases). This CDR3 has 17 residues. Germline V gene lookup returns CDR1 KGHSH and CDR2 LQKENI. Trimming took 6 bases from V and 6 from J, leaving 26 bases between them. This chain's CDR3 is CASSPPALQGGLKTQYF. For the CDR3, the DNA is TGTGCCAGCTCCCCTCCGGCCCTGCAGGGGGGCTTAAAGACCCAGTACTTC. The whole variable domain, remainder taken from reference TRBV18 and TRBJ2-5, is NAGVMQNPRHLVRRRGQEARLRCSPMKGHSHVYWYRQLPEEGLKFMVYLQKENIIDESGMPKERFSAEFPKEGPSILRIQQVVRGDSAAYFCASSPPALQGGLKTQYFGPGTRLLVL.

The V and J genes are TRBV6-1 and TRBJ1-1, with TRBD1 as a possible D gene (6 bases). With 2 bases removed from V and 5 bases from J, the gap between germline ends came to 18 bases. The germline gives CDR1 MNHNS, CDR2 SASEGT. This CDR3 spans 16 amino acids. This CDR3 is CASSEPRGGFLTEAFF. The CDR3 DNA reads TGTGCCAGCAGTGAACCACGCGGGGGCTTCCTAACTGAAGCTTTCTTT.

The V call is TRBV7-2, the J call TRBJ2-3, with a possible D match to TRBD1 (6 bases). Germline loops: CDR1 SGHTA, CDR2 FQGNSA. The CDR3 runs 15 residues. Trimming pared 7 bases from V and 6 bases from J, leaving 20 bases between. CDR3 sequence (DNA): TGTGCCAGCACCCTTACTGACAGGCTCTCCGATACGCAGTATTTT. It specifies CASTLTDRLSDTQYF.

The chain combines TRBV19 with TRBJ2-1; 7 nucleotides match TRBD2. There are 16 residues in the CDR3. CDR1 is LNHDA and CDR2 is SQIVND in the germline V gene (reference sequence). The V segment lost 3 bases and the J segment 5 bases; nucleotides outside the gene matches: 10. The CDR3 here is CASSILSSGKNNEQFF. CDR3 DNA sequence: TGTGCCAGTAGTATTTTGTCTAGCGGTAAAAACAATGAGCAGTTCTTC.

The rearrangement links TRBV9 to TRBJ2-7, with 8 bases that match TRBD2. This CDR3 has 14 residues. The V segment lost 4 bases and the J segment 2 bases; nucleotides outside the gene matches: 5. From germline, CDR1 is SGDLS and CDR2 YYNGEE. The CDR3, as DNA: TGTGCCAGCAGCCCCCAGGGACTAGCCTACGAGCAGTACTTC. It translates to CASSPQGLAYEQYF.

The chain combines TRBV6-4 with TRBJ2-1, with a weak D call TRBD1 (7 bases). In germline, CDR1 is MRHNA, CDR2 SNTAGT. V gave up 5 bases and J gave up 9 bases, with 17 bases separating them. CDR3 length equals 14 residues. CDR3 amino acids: CASSPVQGGSEQFF. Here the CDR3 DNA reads TGTGCCAGCAGTCCGGTGCAGGGGGGCTCTGAGCAGTTCTTC.

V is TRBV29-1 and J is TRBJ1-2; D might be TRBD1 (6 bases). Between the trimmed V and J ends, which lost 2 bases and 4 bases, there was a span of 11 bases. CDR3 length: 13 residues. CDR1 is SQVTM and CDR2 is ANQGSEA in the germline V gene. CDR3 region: CSVEREGGYGYTF. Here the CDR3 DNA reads TGCAGCGTTGAAAGGGAAGGGGGCTATGGCTACACCTTC.

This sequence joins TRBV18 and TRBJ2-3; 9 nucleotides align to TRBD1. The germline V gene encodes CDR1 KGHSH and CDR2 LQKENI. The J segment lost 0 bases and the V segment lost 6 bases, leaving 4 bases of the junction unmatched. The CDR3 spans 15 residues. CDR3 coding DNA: TGTGCCAGCTCGGGGACAGGGAGTAGCACAGATACGCAGTATTTT. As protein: CASSGTGSSTDTQYF. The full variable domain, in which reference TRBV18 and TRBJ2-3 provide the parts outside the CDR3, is NAGVMQNPRHLVRRRGQEARLRCSPMKGHSHVYWYRQLPEEGLKFMVYLQKENIIDESGMPKERFSAEFPKEGPSILRIQQVVRGDSAAYFCASSGTGSSTDTQYFGPGTRLTVL.

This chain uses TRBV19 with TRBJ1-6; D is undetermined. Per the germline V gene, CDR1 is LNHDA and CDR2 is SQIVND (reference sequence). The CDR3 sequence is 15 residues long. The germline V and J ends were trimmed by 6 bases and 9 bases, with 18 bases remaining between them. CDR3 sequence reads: CASRGSSGSVSPLHF. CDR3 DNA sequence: TGTGCCAGTAGGGGGTCTTCGGGGTCTGTTTCACCCCTCCACTTT.

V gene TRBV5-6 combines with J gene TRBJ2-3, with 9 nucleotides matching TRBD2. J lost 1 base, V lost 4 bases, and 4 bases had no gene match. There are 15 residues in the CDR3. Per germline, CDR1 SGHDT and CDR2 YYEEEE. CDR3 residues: CASSPIAGGTDTQYF. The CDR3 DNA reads TGTGCCAGCAGCCCAATAGCGGGAGGCACAGATACGCAGTATTTT.

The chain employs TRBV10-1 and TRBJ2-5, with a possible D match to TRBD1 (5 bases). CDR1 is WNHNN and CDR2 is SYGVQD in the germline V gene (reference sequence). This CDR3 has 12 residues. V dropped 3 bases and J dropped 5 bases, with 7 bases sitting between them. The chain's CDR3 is CASSDYRETQYF. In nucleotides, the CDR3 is TGCGCCAGCAGTGATTACAGGGAGACCCAGTACTTC.

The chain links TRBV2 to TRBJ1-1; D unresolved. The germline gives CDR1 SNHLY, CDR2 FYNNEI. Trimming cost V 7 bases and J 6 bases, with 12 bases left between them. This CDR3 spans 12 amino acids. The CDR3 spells CASIVGRAEAFF. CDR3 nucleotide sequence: TGTGCCAGCATTGTGGGGAGGGCTGAAGCTTTCTTT.

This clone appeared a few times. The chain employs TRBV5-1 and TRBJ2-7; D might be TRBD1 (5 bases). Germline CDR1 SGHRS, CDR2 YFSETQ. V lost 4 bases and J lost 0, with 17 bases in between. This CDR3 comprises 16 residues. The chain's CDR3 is CASSPADIRISYEQYF. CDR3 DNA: TGCGCCAGCAGCCCCGCGGACATAAGGATCTCCTACGAGCAGTACTTC.

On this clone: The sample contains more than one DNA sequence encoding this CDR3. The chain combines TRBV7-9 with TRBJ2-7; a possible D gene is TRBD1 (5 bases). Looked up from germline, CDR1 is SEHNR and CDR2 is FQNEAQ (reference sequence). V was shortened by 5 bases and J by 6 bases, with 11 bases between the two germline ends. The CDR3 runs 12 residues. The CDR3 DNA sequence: TGTGCCAGCAGCCTAGGACAACCCGAGCAGTACTTC. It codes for CASSLGQPEQYF.

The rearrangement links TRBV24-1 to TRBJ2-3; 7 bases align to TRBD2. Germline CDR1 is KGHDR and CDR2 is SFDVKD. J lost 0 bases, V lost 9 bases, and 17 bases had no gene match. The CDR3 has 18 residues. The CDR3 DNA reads TGTGCCACCCCCCGGACGGGACTAATGTGGAATAGCACAGATACGCAGTATTTT. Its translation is CATPRTGLMWNSTDTQYF.

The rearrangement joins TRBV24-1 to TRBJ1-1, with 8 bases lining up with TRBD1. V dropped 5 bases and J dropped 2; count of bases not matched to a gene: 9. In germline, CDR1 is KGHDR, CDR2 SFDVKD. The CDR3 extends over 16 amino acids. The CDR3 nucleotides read TGTGCCACCAGTGGGTCAACAGGGGGACCCAACACTGAAGCTTTCTTT. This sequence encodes CATSGSTGGPNTEAFF.

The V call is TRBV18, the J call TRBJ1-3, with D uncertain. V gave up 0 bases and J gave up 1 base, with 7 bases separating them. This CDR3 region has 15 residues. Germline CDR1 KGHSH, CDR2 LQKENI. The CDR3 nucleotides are TGTGCCAGCTCACCACCGCAGGTATCTGGAAACACCATATATTTT. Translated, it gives CASSPPQVSGNTIYF.

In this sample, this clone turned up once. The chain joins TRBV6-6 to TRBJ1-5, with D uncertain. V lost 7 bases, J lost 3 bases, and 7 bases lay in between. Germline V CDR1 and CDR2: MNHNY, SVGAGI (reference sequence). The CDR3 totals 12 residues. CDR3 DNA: TGTGCCAGCACTAGATACAATCAGCCCCAGCATTTT. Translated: CASTRYNQPQHF.

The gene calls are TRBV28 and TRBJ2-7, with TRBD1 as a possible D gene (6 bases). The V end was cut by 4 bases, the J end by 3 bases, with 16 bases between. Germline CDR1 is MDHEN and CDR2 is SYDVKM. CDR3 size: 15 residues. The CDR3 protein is CASSSQTGLSYEQYF. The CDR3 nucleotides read TGTGCCAGCAGTTCCCAAACAGGGTTGAGCTACGAGCAGTACTTC.